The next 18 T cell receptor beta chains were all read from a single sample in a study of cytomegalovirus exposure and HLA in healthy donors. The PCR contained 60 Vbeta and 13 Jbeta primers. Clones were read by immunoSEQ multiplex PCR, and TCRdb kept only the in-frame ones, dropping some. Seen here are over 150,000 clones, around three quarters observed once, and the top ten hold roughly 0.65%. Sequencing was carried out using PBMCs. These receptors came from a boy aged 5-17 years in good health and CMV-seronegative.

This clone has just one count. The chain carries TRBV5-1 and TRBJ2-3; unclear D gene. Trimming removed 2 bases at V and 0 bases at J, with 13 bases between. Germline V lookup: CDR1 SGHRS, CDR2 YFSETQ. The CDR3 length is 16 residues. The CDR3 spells CASSLSHSRSTDTQYF. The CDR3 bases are TGCGCCAGCAGCTTATCCCACAGCCGCAGCACAGATACGCAGTATTTT.

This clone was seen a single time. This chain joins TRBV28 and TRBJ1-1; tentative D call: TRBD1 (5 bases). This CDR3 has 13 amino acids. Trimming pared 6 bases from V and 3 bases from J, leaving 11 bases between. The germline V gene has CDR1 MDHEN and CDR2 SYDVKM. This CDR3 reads CASRPQGYTEAFF. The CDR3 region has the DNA TGTGCCAGCAGACCCCAGGGTTACACTGAAGCTTTCTTT.

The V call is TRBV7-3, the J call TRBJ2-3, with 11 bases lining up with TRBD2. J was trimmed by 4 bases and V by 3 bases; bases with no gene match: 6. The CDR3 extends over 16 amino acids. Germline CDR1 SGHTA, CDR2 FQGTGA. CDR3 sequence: CASSFSGGAGADTQYF. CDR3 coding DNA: TGTGCCAGCAGCTTTAGCGGGGGGGCGGGGGCAGATACGCAGTATTTT. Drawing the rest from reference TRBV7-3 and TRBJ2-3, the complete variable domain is GAGVSQTPSNKVTEKGKYVELRCDPISGHTALYWYRQSLGQGPEFLIYFQGTGAADDSGLPNDRFFAVRPEGSVSTLKIQRTERGDSAVYLCASSFSGGAGADTQYFGPGTRLTVL.

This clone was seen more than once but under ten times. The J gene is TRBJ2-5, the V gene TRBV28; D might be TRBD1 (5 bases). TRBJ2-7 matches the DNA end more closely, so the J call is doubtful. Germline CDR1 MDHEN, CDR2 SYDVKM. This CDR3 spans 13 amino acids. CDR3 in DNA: TGTGCCAGCGATGACAGTAGCTCCTACGAGCAGTACTTC. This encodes CASDDSSSYEQYF.

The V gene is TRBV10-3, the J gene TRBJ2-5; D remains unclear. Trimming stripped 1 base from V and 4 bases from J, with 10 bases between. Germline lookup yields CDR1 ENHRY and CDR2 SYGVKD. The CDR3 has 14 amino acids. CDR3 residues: CAISEFHVGETQYF. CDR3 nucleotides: TGTGCCATCAGTGAGTTCCACGTCGGAGAGACCCAGTACTTC.

Here the CDR3 DNA reads TGTGCCAGCAGGGACCCCGGGACAAGGAACACTGAAGCTTTCTTT. Its translation: CASRDPGTRNTEAFF. The gene calls are TRBV6-1 and TRBJ1-1; TRBD1 is a possible D gene (6 bases). Trimming pared 6 bases from V and 1 base from J, leaving 15 bases between. The germline V gene has CDR1 MNHNS and CDR2 SASEGT. CDR3 length: 15 residues.

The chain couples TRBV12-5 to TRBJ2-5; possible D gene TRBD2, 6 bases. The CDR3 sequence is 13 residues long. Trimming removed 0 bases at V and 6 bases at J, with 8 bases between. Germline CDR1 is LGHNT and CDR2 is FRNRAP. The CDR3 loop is CASGLVGRQTQYF. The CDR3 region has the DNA TGTGCTAGTGGTTTGGTAGGGAGGCAGACCCAGTACTTC.

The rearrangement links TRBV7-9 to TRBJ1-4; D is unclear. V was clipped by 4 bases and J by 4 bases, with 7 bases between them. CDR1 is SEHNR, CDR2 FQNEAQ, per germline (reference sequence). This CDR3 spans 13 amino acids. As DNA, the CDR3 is TGTGCCAGCAGCTATCCCCTTAATGAAAAACTGTTTTTT. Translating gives CASSYPLNEKLFF.

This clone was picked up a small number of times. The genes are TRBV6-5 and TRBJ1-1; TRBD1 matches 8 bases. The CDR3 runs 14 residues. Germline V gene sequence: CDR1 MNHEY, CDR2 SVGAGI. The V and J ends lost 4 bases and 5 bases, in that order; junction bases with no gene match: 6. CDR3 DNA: TGTGCCAGCAGTTCTTCCAGGGGGCAGACTGAAGCTTTCTTT. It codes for CASSSSRGQTEAFF.

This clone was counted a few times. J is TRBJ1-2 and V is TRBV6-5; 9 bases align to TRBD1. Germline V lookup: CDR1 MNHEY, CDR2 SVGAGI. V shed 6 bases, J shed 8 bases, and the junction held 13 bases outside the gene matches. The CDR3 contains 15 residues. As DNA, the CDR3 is TGTGCCAGCAGAAGAGAAAAACAGGGGGCAAAGGGCTACACCTTC. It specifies CASRREKQGAKGYTF.

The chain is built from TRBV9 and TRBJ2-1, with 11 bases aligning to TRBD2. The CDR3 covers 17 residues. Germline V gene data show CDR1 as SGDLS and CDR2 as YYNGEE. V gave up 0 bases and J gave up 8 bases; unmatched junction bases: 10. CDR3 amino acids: CASSVVGLAGGWDEQFF. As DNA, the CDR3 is TGTGCCAGCAGCGTAGTCGGGCTAGCGGGAGGTTGGGATGAGCAGTTCTTC.

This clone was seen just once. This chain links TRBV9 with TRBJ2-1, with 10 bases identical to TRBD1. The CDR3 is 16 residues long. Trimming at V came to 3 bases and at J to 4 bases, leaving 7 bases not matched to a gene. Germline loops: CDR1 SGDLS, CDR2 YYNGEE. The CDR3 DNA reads TGTGCCAGCAGCGAGGCAGGACAGGGGGAATACAATGAGCAGTTCTTC. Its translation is CASSEAGQGEYNEQFF.

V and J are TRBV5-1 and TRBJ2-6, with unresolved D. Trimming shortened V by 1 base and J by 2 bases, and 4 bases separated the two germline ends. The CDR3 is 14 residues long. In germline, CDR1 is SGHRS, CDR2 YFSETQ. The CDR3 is CASSLTAGANVLTF. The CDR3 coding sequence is TGCGCCAGCAGCTTGACAGCTGGGGCCAACGTCCTGACTTTC.

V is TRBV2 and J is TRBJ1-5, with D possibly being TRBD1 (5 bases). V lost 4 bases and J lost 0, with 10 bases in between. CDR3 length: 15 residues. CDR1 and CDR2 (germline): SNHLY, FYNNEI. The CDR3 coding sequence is TGTGCCAGCAGTGCTAGGGGTAATAGCAATCAGCCCCAGCATTTT. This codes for CASSARGNSNQPQHF. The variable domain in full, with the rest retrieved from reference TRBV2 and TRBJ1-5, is EPEVTQTPSHQVTQMGQEVILRCVPISNHLYFYWYRQILGQKVEFLVSFYNNEISEKSEIFDDQFSVERPDGSNFTLKIRSTKLEDSAMYFCASSARGNSNQPQHFGDGTRLSIL.

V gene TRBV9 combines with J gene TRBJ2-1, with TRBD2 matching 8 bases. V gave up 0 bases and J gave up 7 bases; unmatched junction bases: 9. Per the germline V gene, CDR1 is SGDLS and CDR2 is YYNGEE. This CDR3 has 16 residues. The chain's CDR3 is CASSVEVGLAANEQFF. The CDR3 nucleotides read TGTGCCAGCAGCGTAGAGGTAGGACTAGCTGCAAATGAGCAGTTCTTC.

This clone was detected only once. The chain's CDR3 is CASSQAGTGEAFF. The CDR3 region has the DNA TGTGCCAGCAGCCAAGCCGGGACAGGTGAAGCTTTCTTT. The V gene is TRBV4-2, the J gene TRBJ1-1; 8 nucleotides match TRBD1. The trim removed 1 base at V and 7 bases at J, leaving 2 bases unmatched. In germline, CDR1 is LGHNA, CDR2 YNFKEQ. The CDR3 covers 13 residues.

In DNA, the CDR3 is TGTGCCAGCAGCTCGGCAGACTCAGCTTTCTTT. Its translation is CASSSADSAFF. V gene TRBV11-3 combines with J gene TRBJ1-1; D not resolved. The germline V and J ends were trimmed by 4 bases and 10 bases, with 10 bases remaining between them. The CDR3 length is 11 residues. Germline CDR1 reads SGHNT; CDR2 reads YENEEA.

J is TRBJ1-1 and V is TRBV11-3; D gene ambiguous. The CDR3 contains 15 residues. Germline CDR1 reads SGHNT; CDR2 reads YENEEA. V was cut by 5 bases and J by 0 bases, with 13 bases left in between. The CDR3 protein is CASSGRETMNTEAFF. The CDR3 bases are TGTGCCAGCAGCGGCCGGGAGACAATGAACACTGAAGCTTTCTTT. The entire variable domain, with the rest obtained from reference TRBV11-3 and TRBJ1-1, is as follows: EAGVVQSPRYKIIEKKQPVAFWCNPISGHNTLYWYLQNLGQGPELLIRYENEEAVDDSQLPKDRFSAERLKGVDSTLKIQPAELGDSAVYLCASSGRETMNTEAFFGQGTRLTVV.